Below, 26 T cell receptor beta chains from the same sample are listed, as sequenced in a study of T-cell reconstitution after alpha-beta-depleted transplantation in children. TCRbeta library construction was performed incorporating unique molecular identifiers. One entry per CDR3 protein, called by TCRdb with MiXCR from the PCR reads. Among around 670,000 distinct CDR3 sequences listed, around 13% were seen once. The sequences come from PBMCs, collected before TCRalphabeta/CD19-depleted stem cell transplant. The receptor set was obtained from a girl aged 2-10 years with congenital amegakaryocytic thrombocytopenia, due to receive a stem cell transplant.

This clonotype has ten or more counts. This chain uses TRBV5-1 with TRBJ2-1, with 15 bases fitting TRBD2. CDR1 is SGHRS, CDR2 YFSETQ, per germline. The CDR3 covers 15 residues. V shed 5 bases, J shed 8 bases, and the junction held 5 bases outside the gene matches. CDR3 region: CASSWTSGRGYEQFF. In DNA form, the CDR3 reads TGCGCCAGCAGTTGGACTAGCGGGAGGGGCTATGAGCAGTTCTTC.

This chain uses TRBV30 with TRBJ1-1; D is uncertain. Trimming took off 4 bases at V and 1 base at J, with 10 bases between the two ends. Germline values: CDR1 GTSNPN, CDR2 SVGIG (reference sequence). This CDR3 comprises 13 residues. The CDR3: CAWIVGRNTEAFF. The CDR3 region has the DNA TGTGCCTGGATTGTTGGTAGGAACACTGAAGCTTTCTTT.

This chain links TRBV7-9 with TRBJ1-3, with a weak D call TRBD1 (5 bases). Deletions cut 4 bases from V and 0 bases from J, with 16 bases between. This CDR3 region has 17 residues. The germline V gene has CDR1 SEHNR and CDR2 FQNEAQ (reference sequence). This CDR3 reads CASSSSGTASSGNTIYF. The CDR3 nucleotides are TGTGCCAGCAGCTCCTCCGGGACGGCGAGCTCTGGAAACACCATATATTTT.

The V gene is TRBV24-1, the J gene TRBJ2-1; D is uncertain. Per germline, CDR1 KGHDR and CDR2 SFDVKD. The V and J ends lost 0 bases and 8 bases respectively, with 10 bases between them. This CDR3 contains 14 residues. The CDR3 here is CATSDLPGSDEQFF. In DNA form, the CDR3 reads TGTGCCACCAGTGATTTGCCAGGTTCGGATGAGCAGTTCTTC.

The rearrangement uses TRBV19 and TRBJ1-5, with D perhaps TRBD1 (5 bases). The V end lost 4 bases, the J end lost 6 bases, and 13 bases lay between the germline ends. Per germline, CDR1 LNHDA and CDR2 SQIVND (reference sequence). The CDR3 covers 14 residues. The CDR3 region has the DNA TGTGCCAGTAGTACGGGGACCCACGGTCAGCCCCAGCATTTT. Its translation: CASSTGTHGQPQHF. The full variable domain, with the rest looked up from reference TRBV19 and TRBJ1-5, is DGGITQSPKYLFRKEGQNVTLSCEQNLNHDAMYWYRQDPGQGLRLIYYSQIVNDFQKGDIAEGYSVSREKKESFPLTVTSAQKNPTAFYLCASSTGTHGQPQHFGDGTRLSIL.

V usage is TRBV10-3 and J usage is TRBJ2-1, with TRBD2 matching over 12 bases. V lost 6 bases to trimming and J lost 9 bases; unmatched junction nucleotides: 9. The CDR3 sequence is 15 residues long. Germline V gene sequence: CDR1 ENHRY, CDR2 SYGVKD. The CDR3 region has the DNA TGTGCCATCAGGACGGGACTAGCGGGTTCGGTTGAGCAGTTCTTC. Its translation is CAIRTGLAGSVEQFF.

Many counts were recorded for this clonotype. The chain combines TRBV29-1 with TRBJ2-3, with unresolved D. The germline gives CDR1 SQVTM, CDR2 ANQGSEA. CDR3 length equals 13 residues. V was shortened by 0 bases and J by 10 bases, with 14 bases between the two germline ends. This chain's CDR3 is CSVEDPLIGAQYF. In DNA, the CDR3 is TGCAGCGTTGAAGATCCATTAATTGGGGCGCAGTATTTT.

The chain uses TRBV3-1 and TRBJ1-2; the D is unclear. V lost 11 bases, J lost 0 bases, and 28 bases lay in between. CDR1 is LGHDT and CDR2 is YNNKEL in the germline V gene (reference sequence). The length of the CDR3 is 18 residues. CDR3 residues: CAFCLSGRGLRANYGYTF. The CDR3 nucleotides read TGTGCCTTCTGTTTATCCGGACGGGGTCTCAGAGCTAACTATGGCTACACCTTC.

The V and J genes are TRBV12-3 or TRBV12-4 and TRBJ1-1; D ambiguous. The CDR3 runs 16 residues. Trimming removed 2 bases at V and 1 base at J, with 14 bases between. This chain's CDR3 is CASSLKPFLTNTEAFF. CDR3 DNA: TGTGCCAGCAGTTTAAAGCCGTTTCTCACGAACACTGAAGCTTTCTTT.

This clonotype was detected only a few times. The chain employs TRBV15 and TRBJ2-5, with D maybe TRBD1 (6 bases). The CDR3 contains 15 residues. Germline lookup yields CDR1 LNHNV and CDR2 YYDKDF (reference sequence). V lost 2 bases to trimming and J lost 2 bases, with 12 bases between them. As DNA, the CDR3 is TGTGCCACCAGCAGATATACAGGGAAACAAGAGACCCAGTACTTC. Translation: CATSRYTGKQETQYF.

The rearrangement uses TRBV12-3 or TRBV12-4 and TRBJ2-2; possibly TRBD2 for D (5 bases). Trimming removed 5 bases at V and 7 bases at J, with 8 bases between. The CDR3 contains 12 residues. The CDR3 DNA reads TGTGCCAGCAGTCAGGAGGTCGGGGAGCTGTTTTTT. Amino acids: CASSQEVGELFF.

This clonotype was picked up many times. The V gene is TRBV20-1, the J gene TRBJ2-1, with 8 bases identical to TRBD2. Germline CDR1 reads DFQATT; CDR2 reads SNEGSKA (reference sequence). The CDR3 runs to 15 residues. Losses at the gene ends were 3 bases for V and 4 bases for J; bases not matched to a gene: 8. The CDR3 spells CSASTGTRIYNEQFF. CDR3 bases: TGCAGTGCTAGCACCGGGACTAGGATTTACAATGAGCAGTTCTTC.

The genes are TRBV5-1 and TRBJ2-2; D gene ambiguous. Trimming took 4 bases from V and 4 from J, leaving 14 bases between them. CDR3 length: 15 amino acids. CDR1 SGHRS and CDR2 YFSETQ come from the germline V gene. The CDR3 coding sequence is TGCGCCAGCAGCCCGGCCCCTCCGGGCACCGGGGAGCTGTTTTTT. Protein product: CASSPAPPGTGELFF.

This clonotype was seen many times. V gene TRBV20-1 combines with J gene TRBJ2-7, with 12 bases lining up with TRBD2. Germline CDR1 reads DFQATT; CDR2 reads SNEGSKA (reference sequence). The J segment lost 0 bases and the V segment lost 0 bases, leaving 6 bases of the junction unmatched. This CDR3 spans 17 amino acids. In DNA form, the CDR3 reads TGCAGTGCTAGAGACACCGGACTAGCGGGAAGCTCCTACGAGCAGTACTTC. Protein: CSARDTGLAGSSYEQYF.

A few counts support this clonotype. The chain combines TRBV5-1 with TRBJ1-1; no firm D call. The ends were cut back, 5 bases at V and 5 bases at J, with 16 bases in the middle. The CDR3 sequence is 14 residues long. Germline V CDR1 and CDR2: SGHRS, YFSETQ. Here the CDR3 reads CASRVVGEGTEAFF. The CDR3 DNA reads TGCGCCAGCAGGGTGGTCGGGGAAGGGACTGAAGCTTTCTTT.

This clonotype was observed at least ten times. The gene calls are TRBV5-1 and TRBJ2-2; D gene uncertain. V dropped 0 bases and J dropped 5 bases, with 8 bases sitting between them. CDR3 length: 14 residues. The V gene's germline CDR1 is SGHRS and CDR2 YFSETQ. In nucleotides, the CDR3 is TGCGCCAGCAGCTTGGCTGTCGGAACCGGGGAGCTGTTTTTT. This encodes CASSLAVGTGELFF.

This clonotype was detected many times. The chain links TRBV5-1 to TRBJ2-2, with D possibly matching TRBD1 (5 bases). V was pared by 4 bases and J by 6 bases, with 16 bases between. Germline loops: CDR1 SGHRS, CDR2 YFSETQ. The CDR3 runs to 15 residues. CDR3 loop: CASSETGWGAGELFF. In DNA form, the CDR3 reads TGCGCCAGCAGCGAAACAGGTTGGGGCGCCGGGGAGCTGTTTTTT.

Turning to this clonotype: An end of the junction differs from the germline gene, which may be a read error. The chain couples TRBV9 to TRBJ2-5, with D unresolved. Germline V gives CDR1 SGDLS, CDR2 YYNGEE. This CDR3 contains 18 residues. The chain's CDR3 is CASSPGITGASAQETQHF. CDR3 nucleotide sequence: TGTGCCAGCAGCCCGGGCATTACGGGCGCGAGCGCACAAGAGACCCAGCACTTC.

Notes on this clonotype: Being one base from a much bigger clone, this may be a read error. The chain joins TRBV5-1 to TRBJ2-1; perhaps D is TRBD1 or TRBD2 (5 bases each). The CDR3 extends over 22 amino acids. Looked up from germline, CDR1 is SGHRS and CDR2 is YFSETQ. V lost 2 bases and J lost 7, with 37 bases in between. The CDR3 sequence is CASSFPSVPMDLHRGEWNEQFF. CDR3 nucleotides: TGCGCCAGCAGCTTCCCATCTGTGCCCATGGACCTACATAGAGGGGAATGGAATGAGCAGTTCTTC.

The chain carries TRBV29-1 and TRBJ1-1, with D unclear. In germline, CDR1 is SQVTM, CDR2 ANQGSEA. The length of the CDR3 is 13 residues. Trimming left V 7 bases short and J 1 base short, with 13 bases between. The CDR3: CSATRIWNTEAFF. The CDR3 DNA follows: TGCAGCGCTACGAGGATCTGGAACACTGAAGCTTTCTTT.

This clonotype has just a few counts. The chain recombines TRBV15 with TRBJ2-7; TRBD2 matches at 7 bases. V was clipped by 5 bases and J by 0 bases; unmatched bases: 10. The CDR3 extends over 16 amino acids. The germline gives CDR1 LNHNV, CDR2 YYDKDF (reference sequence). The CDR3 protein is CATSGVREQTSYEQYF. The DNA for the CDR3 is TGTGCCACCAGCGGCGTGCGGGAGCAGACCTCCTACGAGCAGTACTTC.

This clonotype was observed many times. The V and J genes are TRBV20-1 and TRBJ1-5; D is unresolved. Germline loops: CDR1 DFQATT, CDR2 SNEGSKA (reference sequence). Trimming stripped 3 bases from V and 0 bases from J, with 9 bases between. The CDR3 length is 14 residues. CDR3 protein: CSASKNPSNQPQHF. The CDR3 DNA sequence: TGCAGTGCTAGTAAGAATCCTAGCAATCAGCCCCAGCATTTT.

This clonotype has at least ten counts. CDR3 DNA: TGTGCCAGCAGCACCCGACTAGCGATCGGGACCCAGTACTTC. It translates to CASSTRLAIGTQYF. The chain has TRBV21-1 and TRBJ2-5; TRBD2, the table's D call, was not compared with the DNA. TRBV21-1 is a listed pseudogene. The CDR3 has 14 amino acids.

This chain joins TRBV27 and TRBJ1-2; D uncertain. Looked up from germline, CDR1 is MNHEY and CDR2 is SMNVEV (reference sequence). Trimming cost V 7 bases and J 3 bases, with 15 bases left between them. The CDR3 is made up of 14 amino acids. The CDR3 region has the DNA TGTGCCAGCAAGACACACACGGGAGACTATGGCTACACCTTC. Its translation is CASKTHTGDYGYTF.

This clonotype was seen many times. The chain couples TRBV10-1 to TRBJ2-1; 9 positions agree with TRBD1. Germline-derived CDR1 and CDR2 are WNHNN and SYGVQD (reference sequence). CDR3 length: 15 residues. The V segment lost 0 bases and the J segment 9 bases; nucleotides outside the gene matches: 6. CDR3 sequence reads: CASSESGTGFSEQFF. The CDR3 DNA follows: TGCGCCAGCAGTGAGTCCGGGACAGGGTTTAGTGAGCAGTTCTTC.

The chain uses TRBV5-1 and TRBJ2-1; the D is unclear. This CDR3 has 15 residues. CDR1 is SGHRS and CDR2 is YFSETQ in the germline V gene. The V end lost 5 bases, the J end lost 0 bases, and 12 bases lay between the germline ends. The CDR3 DNA reads TGCGCCAGCAGGGATAGCTCGAGCTCCTACAATGAGCAGTTCTTC. It specifies CASRDSSSSYNEQFF.